A single sample gave rise to the 24 T cell receptor beta chains below, sequenced in a study of blood T cell repertoires in COVID-19. Clones were read by immunoSEQ multiplex PCR, and TCRdb kept only the in-frame ones, dropping some. The sample records approximately 290,000 clones, approximately 84% being singletons. The sample was peripheral blood. The receptors were gathered from an older person with COVID-19, enrolled during active disease.

The chain is built from TRBV2 and TRBJ1-5, with D possibly TRBD1 on 5 matching bases. V lost 7 bases and J lost 3, with 13 bases in between. Per germline, CDR1 SNHLY and CDR2 FYNNEI. This CDR3 has 14 residues. This chain's CDR3 is CASNPGLSNQPQHF. CDR3 DNA: TGTGCCAGCAATCCGGGACTTTCCAATCAGCCCCAGCATTTT. Supplemented by reference TRBV2 and TRBJ1-5, the full variable domain reads EPEVTQTPSHQVTQMGQEVILRCVPISNHLYFYWYRQILGQKVEFLVSFYNNEISEKSEIFDDQFSVERPDGSNFTLKIRSTKLEDSAMYFCASNPGLSNQPQHFGDGTRLSIL.

This clone occurred a few times. J is TRBJ1-1 and V is TRBV19; 10 bases are a match to TRBD1. Trimming took 8 bases from V and 1 from J; bases not matched to a gene: 1. Looked up from germline, CDR1 is LNHDA and CDR2 is SQIVND (reference sequence). The CDR3 is 13 amino acids. CDR3 protein: CASRTGGNTEAFF. CDR3 bases: TGTGCCAGTCGGACAGGGGGGAACACTGAAGCTTTCTTT. Looking up the rest from reference TRBV19 and TRBJ1-1 gives the full variable domain: DGGITQSPKYLFRKEGQNVTLSCEQNLNHDAMYWYRQDPGQGLRLIYYSQIVNDFQKGDIAEGYSVSREKKESFPLTVTSAQKNPTAFYLCASRTGGNTEAFFGQGTRLTVV.

This clone showed up just once. The V call is TRBV9, the J call TRBJ2-2, with 9 bases that match TRBD1. V was clipped by 3 bases and J by 8 bases; unmatched bases: 8. The germline V gene encodes CDR1 SGDLS and CDR2 YYNGEE. This CDR3 is built from 15 residues. The CDR3 DNA sequence: TGTGCCAGCAGCGCCCGGGACAGGGTTGCGGGGGAGCTGTTTTTT. Protein: CASSARDRVAGELFF.

The chain carries TRBV29-1 and TRBJ1-4; 8 nucleotides align to TRBD1. J lost 8 bases, V lost 7 bases, and 9 bases had no gene match. Germline V CDR1 and CDR2: SQVTM, ANQGSEA. This CDR3 contains 13 residues. The CDR3, as DNA: TGCAGCGGGAAGACAGGGGTTAGCGAAAAACTGTTTTTT. Translation: CSGKTGVSEKLFF.

This clone occurred a few times. The genes are TRBV3-1 (or the pseudogene TRBV3-2) and TRBJ2-1; D might be TRBD1 (5 bases). V was trimmed by 0 bases and J by 5 bases, leaving 14 bases between them. CDR1 is LGHDT, CDR2 YNNKEL, per germline (reference sequence). The CDR3 length is 16 residues. CDR3 sequence (DNA): TGTGCCAGCAGCCAAGATCTGCTAGGACAAAACAATGAGCAGTTCTTC. This sequence encodes CASSQDLLGQNNEQFF.

DNA for the CDR3: TGTGCCAGCAGCCCCGGGGGACGTAACTATGGCTACACCTTC. Translated, it gives CASSPGGRNYGYTF. V and J are TRBV28 and TRBJ1-2; perhaps TRBD1 as D (5 bases). V was shortened by 6 bases and J by 1 base, with 12 bases between the two germline ends. Germline V gives CDR1 MDHEN, CDR2 SYDVKM. CDR3 length equals 14 residues.

This chain uses TRBV10-3 with TRBJ1-1; D may be TRBD1 (5 bases). Germline-derived CDR1 and CDR2 are ENHRY and SYGVKD. The V end was cut by 4 bases, the J end by 3 bases, with 15 bases between. The CDR3 runs to 15 residues. Here the CDR3 reads CAISGSRGGDTEAFF. In DNA form, the CDR3 reads TGTGCCATCAGTGGAAGCCGGGGCGGGGACACTGAAGCTTTCTTT.

The chain employs TRBV7-2 and TRBJ1-6, with unresolved D. Trimming left V 1 base short and J 8 bases short, with 12 bases between. Germline CDR1 and CDR2: SGHTA and FQGNSA. The CDR3 totals 15 residues. CDR3 bases: TGTGCCAGCAGCTTAGTTTCCAGTGCGGATTCACCCCTCCACTTT. Encoded protein: CASSLVSSADSPLHF.

The chain recombines TRBV27 with TRBJ2-1, with D possibly being TRBD2 (6 bases). The V end lost 5 bases, the J end lost 8 bases, and 13 bases lay between the germline ends. The germline gives CDR1 MNHEY, CDR2 SMNVEV (reference sequence). This CDR3 has 13 amino acids. The CDR3 here is CASSPRGNDEQFF. CDR3 DNA sequence: TGTGCCAGCAGTCCCCGGGGGAACGATGAGCAGTTCTTC.

With regard to this clone: Other DNA variants within this sample encode the same CDR3. The chain employs TRBV11-2 and TRBJ2-3; D remains unclear. V was pared by 5 bases and J by 0 bases, with 6 bases between. CDR3 length: 13 amino acids. Germline V lookup: CDR1 SGHAT, CDR2 FQNNGV. The CDR3: CASSLPSTDTQYF. The CDR3 DNA reads as TGTGCCAGCAGCCTTCCTAGCACAGATACGCAGTATTTT.

This clone was counted only a few times. The J gene is TRBJ2-7, the V gene TRBV11-3; 10 bases agree with TRBD2. Germline CDR1 SGHNT, CDR2 YENEEA. The CDR3 length is 15 residues. The V and J ends lost 5 bases and 0 bases, in that order; junction bases with no gene match: 4. The CDR3 spells CASSKGLAASYEQYF. Written as DNA, the CDR3 is TGTGCCAGCAGCAAAGGACTAGCGGCCTCCTACGAGCAGTACTTC. Based on the CDR3 plus reference TRBV11-3 and TRBJ2-7, the full variable domain is EAGVVQSPRYKIIEKKQPVAFWCNPISGHNTLYWYLQNLGQGPELLIRYENEEAVDDSQLPKDRFSAERLKGVDSTLKIQPAELGDSAVYLCASSKGLAASYEQYFGPGTRLTVT.

The rearrangement joins TRBV15 to TRBJ1-5; 9 nucleotides line up with TRBD1. The CDR3 sequence is 15 residues long. Trimming cost V 4 bases and J 4 bases; bases outside gene matches: 5. Germline CDR1 is LNHNV and CDR2 is YYDKDF (reference sequence). The CDR3 DNA follows: TGTGCCACCAGCAAAAAGGACAGGGGAAATCAGCCCCAGCATTTT. Its protein is CATSKKDRGNQPQHF.

In this sample, this clone turned up a few times. The chain's CDR3 is CASSGAPIDTGELFF. DNA for the CDR3: TGTGCCAGCAGTGGGGCCCCCATAGACACCGGGGAGCTGTTTTTT. The chain links TRBV28 to TRBJ2-2, with D tentatively TRBD1 (5 bases). Germline loops: CDR1 MDHEN, CDR2 SYDVKM. The CDR3 is 15 amino acids. V was trimmed by 5 bases and J by 3 bases, leaving 13 bases between them.

The chain carries TRBV4-2 and TRBJ2-2; D may be TRBD2 (7 bases). V gave up 0 bases and J gave up 5 bases, with 22 bases separating them. The CDR3 is 19 residues long. Germline V gene sequence: CDR1 LGHNA, CDR2 YNFKEQ. DNA of the CDR3: TGTGCCAGCAGCCAAGACAGGGGAGCGGGGAGCTTTAGTACCGGGGAGCTGTTTTTT. This encodes CASSQDRGAGSFSTGELFF.

The chain joins TRBV24-1 to TRBJ2-1, with D hard to call. The CDR3 runs to 14 residues. Trimming cost V 1 base and J 5 bases, with 8 bases left between them. Germline loops: CDR1 KGHDR, CDR2 SFDVKD. The CDR3 loop is CATSDFPPNNEQFF. Here the CDR3 DNA reads TGTGCCACCAGTGATTTCCCCCCAAACAATGAGCAGTTCTTC.

CDR3 nucleotides: TGTGCCAGCAGTCAGGACAGGGTGTATCAGCCCCAGCATTTT. This sequence encodes CASSQDRVYQPQHF. The chain joins TRBV6-2 or TRBV6-3 to TRBJ1-5; 8 bases agree with TRBD1. CDR1 and CDR2 from the germline V gene are MNHEY and SVGEGT. Trimming removed 5 bases from V and 5 bases from J; junction bases left unmatched: 5. The CDR3 has 14 residues.

The chain is built from TRBV6-2 or TRBV6-3 and TRBJ1-3, with D unresolved. The germline gives CDR1 MNHEY, CDR2 SVGEGT. The V gene lost 5 bases and the J gene lost 4 bases, with 6 bases spanning the gap. The CDR3 is 12 residues long. The CDR3: CASSNIGNTIYF. Here the CDR3 DNA reads TGTGCCAGCAGTAATATCGGAAACACCATATATTTT.

The rearrangement joins TRBV6-5 to TRBJ1-3, with TRBD1 matching 7 bases. Per the germline V gene, CDR1 is MNHEY and CDR2 is SVGAGI. The CDR3 has 12 residues. Unmatched junction bases numbered 3, after V lost 9 bases and J lost 4 bases. This CDR3 reads CASGQVGNTIYF. For the CDR3, the DNA is TGTGCCAGTGGACAGGTCGGAAACACCATATATTTT.

The rearrangement links TRBV7-6 to TRBJ1-1, with D perhaps TRBD1 (5 bases). The V gene lost 2 bases and the J gene lost 7 bases, with 8 bases spanning the gap. CDR1 is SGHVS and CDR2 is FNYEAQ in the germline V gene. The CDR3 loop spans 12 amino acids. CDR3 protein: CASSLLGGEAFF. The CDR3 DNA is TGTGCCAGCAGCTTATTGGGGGGTGAAGCTTTCTTT.

This clone was observed a handful of times. This chain joins TRBV15 and TRBJ2-2, with D maybe TRBD2 (5 bases). V was trimmed by 0 bases and J by 8 bases, leaving 10 bases between them. In germline, CDR1 is LNHNV, CDR2 YYDKDF (reference sequence). This CDR3 has 14 amino acids. CDR3 DNA sequence: TGTGCCACCAGCAGAGATGGCTTAGCGGGGGAGCTGTTTTTT. Amino acids: CATSRDGLAGELFF. Based on the CDR3 plus reference TRBV15 and TRBJ2-2, the full variable domain is DAMVIQNPRYQVTQFGKPVTLSCSQTLNHNVMYWYQQKSSQAPKLLFHYYDKDFNNEADTPDNFQSRRPNTSFCFLDIRSPGLGDTAMYLCATSRDGLAGELFFGEGSRLTVL.

This chain connects TRBV2 to TRBJ2-2, with D possibly being TRBD2 (6 bases). V lost 4 bases and J lost 3, with 9 bases in between. This CDR3 is built from 14 residues. Germline CDR1 reads SNHLY; CDR2 reads FYNNEI. Here the CDR3 DNA reads TGTGCCAGCAGTGTTGGGGGGTACACCGGGGAGCTGTTTTTT. Protein product: CASSVGGYTGELFF.

The genes are TRBV9 and TRBJ2-7; D is possibly TRBD2 (6 bases). The V end was cut by 3 bases, the J end by 3 bases, with 16 bases between. Per the germline V gene, CDR1 is SGDLS and CDR2 is YYNGEE. This CDR3 region has 15 residues. The CDR3 here is CASSAGAGSIYEQYF. The CDR3 bases are TGTGCCAGCAGCGCGGGAGCCGGGAGCATCTACGAGCAGTACTTC.

The J gene is TRBJ1-3, the V gene TRBV13; 7 positions match TRBD1. The CDR3 consists of 15 residues. Germline loops: CDR1 PRHDT, CDR2 FYEKMQ (reference sequence). V was clipped by 5 bases and J by 5 bases; unmatched bases: 9. CDR3 nucleotide sequence: TGTGCCAGCAGCCCTACTACAGGGGATAGAAACACCATATATTTT. Its protein is CASSPTTGDRNTIYF.

The chain has TRBV27 and TRBJ2-7; 8 bases are a match to TRBD2. The CDR3 contains 16 residues. Unmatched junction bases numbered 9, after V lost 4 bases and J lost 1 base. Germline CDR1 and CDR2: MNHEY and SMNVEV (reference sequence). The CDR3, as DNA: TGTGCCAGCAGTTCCCCGGGAGGGGGGCGATCCTACGAGCAGTACTTC. Protein sequence: CASSSPGGGRSYEQYF.